This TCR beta chain is from a study of T cell responses to AZD1222 COVID-19 vaccine. General study points: At baseline, seropositivity was found in only a handful of AZD1222 recipients. Donors were largely white British and mainly female; clonal diversity was possibly underestimated. Repertoire collection took place solely once the T cell response had peaked.

This CDR3 comprises 15 residues. In germline, CDR1 is SGHVS, CDR2 FQNEAQ. The ends were cut back, 1 base at V and 3 bases at J, with 10 bases in the middle. A word on this clone: Antigen unknown.

Profiling relied on immunoSEQ multiplex PCR, and the TCRdb table lists in-frame clones only, not all of them. The sample holds about 200,000 clones, 90% to 95% seen once. The specimen comprised peripheral blood, sampled 28 days after the second dose of the MenACWY control vaccine. The rearrangement joins TRBV7-8 to TRBJ1-3, with TRBD1 as a possible D gene (5 bases). The TCR was taken from an adult who received the MenACWY meningococcal vaccine as a control. The CDR3: CASSLGGIYGNTIYF. CDR3 DNA sequence: TGTGCCAGCAGCTTAGGGGGGATATATGGAAACACCATATATTTT.